Below, 20 T cell receptor beta chains from the same sample are listed, as sequenced in a study of T cell responses to AZD1222 COVID-19 vaccine. Some clones are missing from TCRdb's copy, which holds only in-frame ones; the method was immunoSEQ multiplex PCR. The sample yields 100,000 to 120,000 clones, 92% seen once. Sequences were derived from peripheral blood, sampled 28 days after the second AZD1222 dose. The receptor set was obtained from an adult who received the AZD1222 COVID-19 vaccine.

V is TRBV9 and J is TRBJ1-6; weak D call: TRBD1 (5 bases). V was trimmed by 2 bases and J by 8 bases, leaving 11 bases between them. Germline values: CDR1 SGDLS, CDR2 YYNGEE. The CDR3 is 14 amino acids. CDR3 in amino acids: CASSVGGWDSPLHF. CDR3 in DNA: TGTGCCAGCAGCGTCGGGGGGTGGGATTCACCCCTCCACTTT.

The J gene is TRBJ2-2, the V gene TRBV2; 9 nucleotides line up with TRBD2. In germline, CDR1 is SNHLY, CDR2 FYNNEI. The length of the CDR3 is 14 residues. J was trimmed by 6 bases and V by 7 bases; bases with no gene match: 6. CDR3 DNA sequence: TGTGCCAGCAAGGGACTAGCAAACCCCGGGGAGCTGTTTTTT. This codes for CASKGLANPGELFF.

The chain employs TRBV6-6 and TRBJ1-4; no clear D. The CDR3 length is 15 residues. Germline CDR1 MNHNY, CDR2 SVGAGI (reference sequence). The germline V and J ends were trimmed by 0 bases and 1 base, with 6 bases remaining between them. This CDR3 is CASSYSRGTNEKLFF. The DNA of the CDR3 is TGTGCCAGCAGTTACTCCCGGGGAACTAATGAAAAACTGTTTTTT.

V gene TRBV7-9 combines with J gene TRBJ1-3; D perhaps matches TRBD1 (6 bases). The CDR3 totals 16 residues. Trimming removed 1 base from V and 4 bases from J, with 14 bases in between. The germline gives CDR1 SEHNR, CDR2 FQNEAQ (reference sequence). CDR3 nucleotides: TGTGCCAGCAGCTTAGTGGGACACCGTCTCGGAAACACCATATATTTT. Protein sequence: CASSLVGHRLGNTIYF.

The genes are TRBV29-1 and TRBJ2-3; 11 bases align to TRBD2. CDR3 size: 15 residues. Trimming at V came to 4 bases and at J to 2 bases, leaving 5 bases not matched to a gene. Germline V gene sequence: CDR1 SQVTM, CDR2 ANQGSEA. CDR3 protein: CSVGLLAGVTDTQYF. DNA of the CDR3: TGCAGCGTTGGTTTACTAGCGGGGGTCACAGATACGCAGTATTTT.

The chain links TRBV9 to TRBJ1-2, with D possibly matching TRBD1 (6 bases). The germline CDR1 and CDR2 sequences are SGDLS and YYNGEE. The CDR3 sequence is 16 residues long. V lost 4 bases to trimming and J lost 2 bases, with 18 bases between them. CDR3 in amino acids: CASSPQGRGDNYGYTF. The CDR3 coding sequence is TGTGCCAGCAGCCCCCAGGGGAGGGGAGACAACTATGGCTACACCTTC.

The genes are TRBV3-1 (or the pseudogene TRBV3-2) and TRBJ2-7, with unresolved D. Trimming removed 1 base at V and 1 base at J, with 14 bases between. This CDR3 has 16 residues. Germline V gene lookup returns CDR1 LGHDT and CDR2 YNNKEL (reference sequence). The CDR3 DNA sequence: TGTGCCAGCAGCCAAGGCGGCATCCTAGGATCCTACGAGCAGTACTTC. It encodes CASSQGGILGSYEQYF.

The genes are TRBV18 and TRBJ2-5, with D possibly matching TRBD2 (6 bases). V lost 4 bases and J lost 3, with 9 bases in between. Germline V CDR1 and CDR2: KGHSH, LQKENI. The CDR3 spans 13 residues. The CDR3 region has the DNA TGTGCCAGCTCACTGTCGGGGGAAGAGACCCAGTACTTC. Its translation: CASSLSGEETQYF.

The chain recombines TRBV7-2 with TRBJ2-1; 8 bases map to TRBD1. The CDR3 is 12 amino acids. Germline CDR1 and CDR2: SGHTA and FQGNSA. Germline trimming cut 4 bases from V and 14 bases from J; bases unmatched to any gene: 7. The CDR3 loop is CASSSRTGFKFF. The CDR3 DNA is TGTGCCAGCAGCTCAAGGACAGGGTTTAAGTTCTTC.

V gene TRBV2 combines with J gene TRBJ2-7; weak D call: TRBD2 (5 bases). This CDR3 has 16 amino acids. V lost 4 bases and J lost 2, with 18 bases in between. Looked up from germline, CDR1 is SNHLY and CDR2 is FYNNEI. DNA for the CDR3: TGTGCCAGCAGTGTGGCAGGAGGCGAGTGGGCCTACGAGCAGTACTTC. Its translation is CASSVAGGEWAYEQYF.

This sequence joins TRBV5-5 and TRBJ1-2; TRBD1 matches at 9 bases. Germline assignment: CDR1 SGHKS and CDR2 YYEKEE (reference sequence). The V and J ends lost 1 base and 2 bases, in that order; junction bases with no gene match: 3. The CDR3 is 15 amino acids. The DNA of the CDR3 is TGTGCCAGCAGCTTGAGCGGACAGGGGAACTATGGCTACACCTTC. It is translated as CASSLSGQGNYGYTF.

The V gene is TRBV2, the J gene TRBJ2-1; tentative D call: TRBD2 (5 bases). The CDR3 contains 15 residues. Per the germline V gene, CDR1 is SNHLY and CDR2 is FYNNEI. The germline V and J ends were trimmed by 6 bases and 0 bases, with 12 bases remaining between them. The CDR3 sequence: CASSRELSSYNEQFF. CDR3 bases: TGTGCCAGCAGCCGGGAACTCAGCTCCTACAATGAGCAGTTCTTC.

The CDR3 region has the DNA TGTGCCAGCAGTTTAGCGGGGGGGAACACCGGGGAGCTGTTTTTT. Translating it yields CASSLAGGNTGELFF. J is TRBJ2-2 and V is TRBV5-4, with TRBD2 identical over 10 bases. The CDR3 is made up of 15 amino acids. V shed 5 bases, J shed 1 base, and the junction held 2 bases outside the gene matches. Germline values: CDR1 SGHNT, CDR2 YYREEE (reference sequence).

This clone was counted a single time. Here the CDR3 DNA reads TGTGCCAGCAGTTCTCACGCAGCTGTGAACACTGAAGCTTTCTTT. Its translation: CASSSHAAVNTEAFF. The V and J genes are TRBV6-2 or TRBV6-3 and TRBJ1-1; no firm D call. The V end was cut by 4 bases, the J end by 0 bases, with 12 bases between. Germline CDR1 reads MNHEY; CDR2 reads SVGEGT. CDR3 length: 15 amino acids.

The rearrangement joins TRBV27 to TRBJ1-2, with 7 bases lining up with TRBD1. CDR3 length equals 14 residues. Unmatched junction bases numbered 6, after V lost 5 bases and J lost 3 bases. CDR1 MNHEY and CDR2 SMNVEV come from the germline V gene (reference sequence). In DNA, the CDR3 is TGTGCCAGCAGTCCCAGACAGGGATACTATGGCTACACCTTC. It yields the protein CASSPRQGYYGYTF.

The chain combines TRBV6-2 or TRBV6-3 with TRBJ1-5; 11 nucleotides align to TRBD1. The CDR3 spans 17 residues. V lost 2 bases to trimming and J lost 7 bases; unmatched junction nucleotides: 10. The germline V gene has CDR1 MNHEY and CDR2 SVGEGT. The CDR3 DNA follows: TGTGCCAGCAGTTACCCTACCGGGACAGGGGGGTGGCAGCCCCAGCATTTT. It codes for CASSYPTGTGGWQPQHF.

The chain employs TRBV4-1 and TRBJ2-7; 12 bases agree with TRBD2. The trim removed 5 bases at V and 0 bases at J, leaving 8 bases unmatched. The CDR3 is 17 residues long. Looked up from germline, CDR1 is MGHRA and CDR2 is YSYEKL. In DNA, the CDR3 is TGCGCCAGCAGCAATCTAGCGGGGGGGTCCCGCTCCTACGAGCAGTACTTC. Translation: CASSNLAGGSRSYEQYF.

This clone has just one count. V and J are TRBV2 and TRBJ1-2, with D possibly being TRBD1 (6 bases). V was pared by 8 bases and J by 7 bases, with 17 bases between. This CDR3 comprises 13 residues. The V gene's germline CDR1 is SNHLY and CDR2 FYNNEI. CDR3 sequence reads: CASHRVAAVGYTF. DNA of the CDR3: TGTGCCAGCCACAGGGTTGCAGCGGTTGGCTACACCTTC.

The chain joins TRBV10-1 to TRBJ1-3; a weak D match, TRBD1 (5 bases). The V gene's germline CDR1 is WNHNN and CDR2 SYGVQD (reference sequence). There are 15 residues in the CDR3. The ends were cut back, 2 bases at V and 4 bases at J, with 12 bases in the middle. In DNA form, the CDR3 reads TGCGCCAGCAGTGAGGGGCAGGGAGGCGGAAACACCATATATTTT. Translated: CASSEGQGGGNTIYF.

V and J are TRBV2 and TRBJ2-2; D is possibly TRBD1 (6 bases). The V gene lost 11 bases and the J gene lost 0 bases, with 10 bases spanning the gap. The CDR3 length is 13 residues. Germline V gives CDR1 SNHLY, CDR2 FYNNEI. As DNA, the CDR3 is TGTGCCCTCAACAGGGCGAACACCGGGGAGCTGTTTTTT. The encoded protein is CALNRANTGELFF.